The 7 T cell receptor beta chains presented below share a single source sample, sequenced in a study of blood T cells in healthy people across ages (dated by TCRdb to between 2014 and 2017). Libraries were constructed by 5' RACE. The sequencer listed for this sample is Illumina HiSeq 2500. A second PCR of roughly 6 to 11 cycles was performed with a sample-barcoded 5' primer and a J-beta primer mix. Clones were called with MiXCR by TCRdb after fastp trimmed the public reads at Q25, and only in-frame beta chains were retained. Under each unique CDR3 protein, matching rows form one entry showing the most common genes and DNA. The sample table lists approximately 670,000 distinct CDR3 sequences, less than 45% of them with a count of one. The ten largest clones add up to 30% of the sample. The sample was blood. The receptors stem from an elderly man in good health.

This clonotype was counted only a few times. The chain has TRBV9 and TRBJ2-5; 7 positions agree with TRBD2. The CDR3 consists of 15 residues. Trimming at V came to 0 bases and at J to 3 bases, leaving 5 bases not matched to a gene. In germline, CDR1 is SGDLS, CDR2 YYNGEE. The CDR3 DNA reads TGTGCCAGCAGCGTAGGTATCGGGGGGAAAGAGACCCAGTACTTC. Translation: CASSVGIGGKETQYF.

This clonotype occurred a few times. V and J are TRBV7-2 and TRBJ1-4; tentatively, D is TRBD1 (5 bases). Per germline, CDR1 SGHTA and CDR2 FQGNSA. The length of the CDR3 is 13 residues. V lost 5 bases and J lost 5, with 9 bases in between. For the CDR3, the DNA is TGTGCCAGCAGCCTCGACAGAAATGAAAAACTGTTTTTT. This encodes CASSLDRNEKLFF.

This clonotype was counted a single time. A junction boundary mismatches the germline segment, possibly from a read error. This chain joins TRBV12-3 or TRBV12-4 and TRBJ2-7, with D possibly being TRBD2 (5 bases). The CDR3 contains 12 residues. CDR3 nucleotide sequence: TGTGTCAGCAGTCCCCTCGAGGGTGAGCAGTACTTC. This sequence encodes CVSSPLEGEQYF.

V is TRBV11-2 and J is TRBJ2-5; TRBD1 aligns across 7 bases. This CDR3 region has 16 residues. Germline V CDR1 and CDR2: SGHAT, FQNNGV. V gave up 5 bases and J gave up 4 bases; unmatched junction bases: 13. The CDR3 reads CASSNFGQARGETQYF. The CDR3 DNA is TGTGCCAGCAGCAACTTCGGACAGGCCAGAGGAGAGACCCAGTACTTC.

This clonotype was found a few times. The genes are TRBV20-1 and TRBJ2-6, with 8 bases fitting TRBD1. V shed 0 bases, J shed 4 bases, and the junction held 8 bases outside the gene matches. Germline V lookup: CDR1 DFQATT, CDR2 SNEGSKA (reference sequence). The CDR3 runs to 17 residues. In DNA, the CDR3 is TGCAGTGCTAGAGATGTTCAGGGGGCTTCAGGGGCCAACGTCCTGACTTTC. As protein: CSARDVQGASGANVLTF.

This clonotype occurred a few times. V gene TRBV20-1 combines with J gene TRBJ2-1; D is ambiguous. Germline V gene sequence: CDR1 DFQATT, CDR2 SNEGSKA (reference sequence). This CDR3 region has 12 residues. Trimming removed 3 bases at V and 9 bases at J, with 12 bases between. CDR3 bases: TGCAGTGCTAGCATGCAGATAGGTGAGCAGTTCTTC. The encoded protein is CSASMQIGEQFF.

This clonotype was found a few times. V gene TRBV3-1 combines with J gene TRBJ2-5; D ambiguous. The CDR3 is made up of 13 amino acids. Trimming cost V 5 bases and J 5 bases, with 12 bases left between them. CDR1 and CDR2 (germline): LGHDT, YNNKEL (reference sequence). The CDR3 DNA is TGTGCCAGCAGCAAGAACCGTGGGGAGACCCAGTACTTC. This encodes CASSKNRGETQYF.